This paragraph reports one T cell receptor beta chain. Its specificity is unknown. The assay was immunoSEQ multiplex PCR, and TCRdb's table has in-frame clones only and misses some. The sample includes 90,000 to 120,000 clones, about 85% of them seen just once. This entry is derived from a study of T cell responses to AZD1222 COVID-19 vaccine. General study results and limits: The study sampled repertoires only after the peak T cell response. Unmutated variant regions are reportedly the target of nearly half of TCRs that are spike-specific. Seropositive status at baseline applied to only six AZD1222 recipients.

Researchers grouped second doses given at about 4 or about 12 weeks into one pool. The sample in question was peripheral blood, obtained 28 days after the second AZD1222 dose. The TCR sequence derives from an adult who received the AZD1222 COVID-19 vaccine.

CDR3 coding DNA: TGTGCCAGCTCAGACAATAACTATGGCTACACCTTC. Protein sequence: CASSDNNYGYTF. The chain is built from TRBV18 and TRBJ1-2; no definite D call. Germline CDR1 is KGHSH and CDR2 is LQKENI. This CDR3 is built from 12 residues. Trimming left V 5 bases short and J 1 base short, with 5 bases between.